A single sample is the source of the 12 T cell receptor beta chains below, sequenced in a study of blood T cell repertoires in COVID-19 (dated by TCRdb to between 2020 and 2021). The method behind the library was the immunoSEQ multiplex PCR assay. The clones in this table, taken by TCRdb from immuneACCESS, are in-frame only. Not every clone is retained; where verified, under half of the shortfall comes from an unresolved V gene, and the cause of the rest is unknown. The sample has fewer than 250,000 clones on record, about 80% of them singletons. The leading ten clones occupy more than 4.5% of the sample. Material for sequencing was PBMCs or T cells enriched from blood (not recorded which). The receptors derive from a woman aged 45-65 years who had been exposed to COVID-19.

V gene TRBV2 combines with J gene TRBJ1-4; TRBD1 is a possible D gene (6 bases). The V gene's germline CDR1 is SNHLY and CDR2 FYNNEI. Trimming shortened V by 6 bases and J by 6 bases, and 14 bases separated the two germline ends. The CDR3 has 14 residues. The CDR3, as DNA: TGTGCCAGCAGGAAAGACAGGCTCCATGAAAAACTGTTTTTT. Protein product: CASRKDRLHEKLFF. The full variable domain, its missing parts supplied by reference TRBV2 and TRBJ1-4, is EPEVTQTPSHQVTQMGQEVILRCVPISNHLYFYWYRQILGQKVEFLVSFYNNEISEKSEIFDDQFSVERPDGSNFTLKIRSTKLEDSAMYFCASRKDRLHEKLFFGSGTQLSVL.

The V and J genes are TRBV18 and TRBJ2-1; no definite D call. CDR1 KGHSH and CDR2 LQKENI come from the germline V gene. The CDR3 is 14 amino acids. Trimming stripped 3 bases from V and 7 bases from J, with 13 bases between. This chain's CDR3 is CASSPPLPANEQFF. In DNA form, the CDR3 reads TGTGCCAGCTCACCCCCGCTCCCCGCGAATGAGCAGTTCTTC.

This chain links TRBV10-2 with TRBJ2-2; 7 positions match TRBD1. This CDR3 is 13 amino acids long. Trimming took 8 bases from V and 1 from J; bases not matched to a gene: 1. Germline-derived CDR1 and CDR2 are WSHSY and SAAADI. Here the CDR3 reads CASRTGNTGELFF. DNA for the CDR3: TGCGCCAGCCGGACAGGGAACACCGGGGAGCTGTTTTTT.

The chain employs TRBV19 and TRBJ1-1; 8 bases align to TRBD1. The CDR3 is 17 residues long. Germline-derived CDR1 and CDR2 are LNHDA and SQIVND (reference sequence). The V and J ends lost 8 bases and 5 bases, in that order; junction bases with no gene match: 19. CDR3 region: CASHLRQGTNRRTEAFF. The CDR3 DNA follows: TGTGCCAGTCACCTGCGACAGGGGACTAACCGGAGGACTGAAGCTTTCTTT.

V is TRBV11-2 and J is TRBJ1-4; D perhaps matches TRBD1 (5 bases). CDR1 and CDR2 (germline): SGHAT, FQNNGV. The CDR3 covers 16 residues. With 5 bases removed from V and 0 bases from J, the gap between germline ends came to 13 bases. The CDR3 protein is CASSLLRQPTNEKLFF. CDR3 nucleotide sequence: TGTGCCAGCAGCCTGCTTAGACAGCCAACTAATGAAAAACTGTTTTTT.

This chain joins TRBV7-2 and TRBJ2-7; D is uncertain. V lost 6 bases to trimming and J lost 3 bases, with 12 bases between them. CDR1 SGHTA and CDR2 FQGNSA come from the germline V gene. The CDR3 extends over 13 amino acids. CDR3 sequence: CASSVVGDYEQYF. CDR3 nucleotide sequence: TGTGCCAGCAGTGTAGTCGGAGACTACGAGCAGTACTTC.

On this clone itself: Other DNA sequences in the sample encode the same CDR3. This sequence joins TRBV18 and TRBJ2-7; 10 nucleotides line up with TRBD1. This CDR3 has 15 residues. The V gene's germline CDR1 is KGHSH and CDR2 LQKENI. J lost 2 bases, V lost 3 bases, and 4 bases had no gene match. CDR3 amino acids: CASSPRQGAAYEQYF. The CDR3, as DNA: TGTGCCAGCTCACCGAGACAGGGGGCTGCCTACGAGCAGTACTTC.

The chain employs TRBV24-1 and TRBJ2-3, with 10 bases matching TRBD1. J lost 3 bases, V lost 7 bases, and 3 bases had no gene match. The CDR3 loop spans 14 amino acids. The germline V gene encodes CDR1 KGHDR and CDR2 SFDVKD. The CDR3 nucleotides are TGTGCCACCAGCGGACAGGGGGGAACAGATACGCAGTATTTT. As protein: CATSGQGGTDTQYF.

This chain links TRBV18 with TRBJ2-2; 12 nucleotides agree with TRBD1. Germline V gene sequence: CDR1 KGHSH, CDR2 LQKENI. CDR3 length: 16 amino acids. V gave up 3 bases and J gave up 3 bases; unmatched junction bases: 2. DNA for the CDR3: TGTGCCAGCTCACCGGGACAGGGGGCCTACACCGGGGAGCTGTTTTTT. Translated, it gives CASSPGQGAYTGELFF.

In its sample, this clone was seen once. This rearrangement joins TRBV28 to TRBJ2-7; TRBD2 is a possible D gene (6 bases). CDR1 and CDR2 (germline): MDHEN, SYDVKM. The CDR3 is 15 amino acids. Between the trimmed V and J ends, which lost 7 bases and 7 bases, there was a span of 23 bases. The CDR3 loop reads CASTPSGRGSLEQYF. Written as DNA, the CDR3 is TGTGCCAGCACCCCCTCGGGACGGGGGTCTTTAGAGCAGTACTTC.

This chain connects TRBV5-1 to TRBJ2-1; a weak D match, TRBD2 (6 bases). CDR1 is SGHRS and CDR2 is YFSETQ in the germline V gene. Trimming left V 2 bases short and J 8 bases short, with 11 bases between. This CDR3 comprises 13 residues. CDR3: CASSFPTGDEQFF. The CDR3, as DNA: TGCGCCAGCAGCTTCCCGACGGGGGATGAGCAGTTCTTC.

The chain couples TRBV6-2 or TRBV6-3 to TRBJ1-6, with D unresolved. With 2 bases removed from V and 7 bases from J, the gap between germline ends came to 6 bases. From germline, CDR1 is MNHEY and CDR2 SVGEGT. CDR3 length equals 13 residues. CDR3 sequence (DNA): TGTGCCAGCAGTTACCCACAGAATTCACCCCTCCACTTT. Translating gives CASSYPQNSPLHF.